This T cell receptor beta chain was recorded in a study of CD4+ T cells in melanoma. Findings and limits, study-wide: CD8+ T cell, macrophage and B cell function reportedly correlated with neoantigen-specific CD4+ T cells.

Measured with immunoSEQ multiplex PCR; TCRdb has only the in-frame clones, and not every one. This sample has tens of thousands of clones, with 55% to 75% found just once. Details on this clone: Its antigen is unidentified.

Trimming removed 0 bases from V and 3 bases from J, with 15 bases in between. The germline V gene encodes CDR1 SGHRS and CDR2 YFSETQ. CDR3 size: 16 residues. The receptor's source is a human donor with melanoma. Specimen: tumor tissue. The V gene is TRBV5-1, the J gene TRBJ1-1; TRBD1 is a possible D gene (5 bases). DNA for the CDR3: TGCGCCAGCAGCTTGGCCGGGGGGGATGGGTACACTGAAGCTTTCTTT. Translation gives CASSLAGGDGYTEAFF.